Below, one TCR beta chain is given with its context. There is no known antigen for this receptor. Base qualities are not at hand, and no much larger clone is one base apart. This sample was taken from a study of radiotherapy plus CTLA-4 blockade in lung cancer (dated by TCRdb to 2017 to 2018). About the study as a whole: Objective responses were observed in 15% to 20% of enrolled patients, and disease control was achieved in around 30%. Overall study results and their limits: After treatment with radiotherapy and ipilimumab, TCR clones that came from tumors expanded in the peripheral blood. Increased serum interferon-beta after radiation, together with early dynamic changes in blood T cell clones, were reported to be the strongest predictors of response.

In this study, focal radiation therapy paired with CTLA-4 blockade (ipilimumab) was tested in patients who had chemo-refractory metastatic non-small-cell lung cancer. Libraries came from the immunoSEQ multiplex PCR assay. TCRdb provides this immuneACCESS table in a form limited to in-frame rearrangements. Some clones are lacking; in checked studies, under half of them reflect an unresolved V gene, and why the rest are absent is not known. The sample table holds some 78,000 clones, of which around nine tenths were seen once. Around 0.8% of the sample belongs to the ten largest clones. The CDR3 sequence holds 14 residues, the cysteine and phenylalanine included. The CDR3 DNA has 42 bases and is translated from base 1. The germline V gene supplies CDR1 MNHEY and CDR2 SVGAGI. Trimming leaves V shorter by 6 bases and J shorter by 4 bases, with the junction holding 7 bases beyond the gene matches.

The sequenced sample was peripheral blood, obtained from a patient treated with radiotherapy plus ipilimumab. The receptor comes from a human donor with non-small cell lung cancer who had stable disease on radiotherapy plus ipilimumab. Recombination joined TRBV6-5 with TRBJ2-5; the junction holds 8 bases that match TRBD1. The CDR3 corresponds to CASRPGGGRETQYF. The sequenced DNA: TGTGCCAGCAGACCAGGGGGCGGACGAGAGACCCAGTACTTC.